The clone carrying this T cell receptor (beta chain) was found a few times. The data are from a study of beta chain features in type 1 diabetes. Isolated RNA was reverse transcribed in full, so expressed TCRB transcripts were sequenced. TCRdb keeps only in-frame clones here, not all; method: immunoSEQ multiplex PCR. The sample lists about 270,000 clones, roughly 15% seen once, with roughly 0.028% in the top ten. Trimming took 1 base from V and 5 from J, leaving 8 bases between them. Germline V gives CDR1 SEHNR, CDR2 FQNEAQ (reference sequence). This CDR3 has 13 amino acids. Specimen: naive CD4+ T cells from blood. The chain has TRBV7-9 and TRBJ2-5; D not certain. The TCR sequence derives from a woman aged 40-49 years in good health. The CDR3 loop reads CASSLGVVETQYF. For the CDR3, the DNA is TGTGCCAGCAGCTTAGGAGTTGTTGAGACCCAGTACTTC.